This T cell receptor beta chain was found in a study of beta chain features in type 1 diabetes. Study-wide results and limits: The study found moderately but significantly shorter TCRB CDR3s in all four CD4+ subsets of Type 1 diabetes patients.

This clone turned up a few times. The antigen is not known. TCRB transcripts that were expressed got sequenced, as all of the isolated RNA had been reverse transcribed. Generated by immunoSEQ multiplex PCR, the TCRdb table keeps only in-frame clones and is missing some. The sample yields almost 350,000 clones, approximately 9.9% seen once. There are 16 residues in the CDR3. Germline lookup yields CDR1 MDHEN and CDR2 SYDVKM. The V gene lost 3 bases and the J gene lost 3 bases, with 14 bases spanning the gap. This TCR came from a man aged 25-45 years with type 1 diabetes. Sequenced material: central memory CD4+ T cells from blood. This chain uses TRBV28 with TRBJ2-2; tentative D call: TRBD2 (6 bases). DNA for the CDR3: TGTGCCAGCAGTTTTGGAGGGATGGTGGACACCGGGGAGCTGTTTTTT. It encodes CASSFGGMVDTGELFF.